Following are 23 T cell receptor beta chains from one sample sequenced in a study of radiation and T cells in renal cell carcinoma. TCRdb's copy holds only in-frame clones and misses some; the assay was immunoSEQ multiplex PCR. Of more than 140,000 clones in the sample, 83% are singletons; the top ten hold roughly a quarter. The time point was: baseline pretreatment blood. Treatment meaning: 15 Gy SBRT to primary tumor, nephrectomy 4 weeks later. The material was blood, obtained from a patient whose treatment included radiotherapy and nephrectomy. Source of these receptors: a woman aged 50 to 60 with renal cell carcinoma.

This clone has only a few counts. This chain joins TRBV2 and TRBJ1-5, with 8 positions matching TRBD1. The length of the CDR3 is 16 residues. V was pared by 3 bases and J by 6 bases, with 10 bases of the junction left unmatched. CDR1 is SNHLY and CDR2 is FYNNEI in the germline V gene. CDR3 nucleotide sequence: TGTGCCAGCAGTGAGGACAGGGTGGCAGGAATTCAGCCCCAGCATTTT. Amino acids: CASSEDRVAGIQPQHF.

The chain couples TRBV18 to TRBJ2-2; D is unclear. Trimming took 8 bases from V and 4 from J, leaving 5 bases between them. CDR3 size: 11 residues. Germline assignment: CDR1 KGHSH and CDR2 LQKENI. The CDR3 here is CASQSTGELFF. The DNA for the CDR3 is TGTGCCAGCCAGTCCACCGGGGAGCTGTTTTTT.

The V gene is TRBV4-3, the J gene TRBJ2-7, with TRBD2 as a possible D gene (7 bases). The germline V and J ends were trimmed by 4 bases and 4 bases, with 20 bases remaining between them. The CDR3 sequence is 16 residues long. The germline V gene encodes CDR1 LGHNA and CDR2 YSLEER. CDR3 bases: TGCGCCAGCAGCCTTAAATGGGGGGGCGCGGGTTACGAGCAGTACTTC. Its translation: CASSLKWGGAGYEQYF.

This clone was seen only once. V and J are TRBV5-1 and TRBJ1-1; D unclear. Deletions cut 6 bases from V and 6 bases from J, with 9 bases between. The CDR3 spans 11 residues. The germline CDR1 and CDR2 sequences are SGHRS and YFSETQ. CDR3 sequence reads: CASTLRAEAFF. CDR3 DNA sequence: TGCGCCAGCACCCTTCGTGCTGAAGCTTTCTTT.

The chain employs TRBV5-1 and TRBJ2-5, with D possibly matching TRBD1 (5 bases). Germline lookup yields CDR1 SGHRS and CDR2 YFSETQ. V lost 4 bases and J lost 4, with 17 bases in between. This CDR3 is built from 15 residues. DNA for the CDR3: TGCGCCAGCAGCGGCCTTGCAGGGTCGACAGAGACCCAGTACTTC. The encoded protein is CASSGLAGSTETQYF.

With respect to this clone: This specimen includes other DNA sequences encoding the same CDR3. The rearrangement uses TRBV5-1 and TRBJ2-3; D might be TRBD1 (5 bases). V shed 4 bases and J shed 6 bases, with 9 bases lying between them. Germline CDR1 and CDR2: SGHRS and YFSETQ. CDR3 length equals 12 residues. In DNA form, the CDR3 reads TGCGCCAGCAGCCTCGCAGGGGATACGCAGTATTTT. It is translated as CASSLAGDTQYF.

V gene TRBV7-2 combines with J gene TRBJ1-6; D is unresolved. In germline, CDR1 is SGHTA, CDR2 FQGNSA. V was clipped by 5 bases and J by 6 bases, with 14 bases between them. The CDR3 is made up of 15 amino acids. The CDR3 coding sequence is TGTGCCAGCAGCGAGCAGGCTCCGGGTAATTCACCCCTCCACTTT. It yields the protein CASSEQAPGNSPLHF.

This clone was seen only a few times. The chain carries TRBV30 and TRBJ1-1, with unresolved D. Germline CDR1 GTSNPN, CDR2 SVGIG (reference sequence). Between the trimmed V and J ends, which lost 2 bases and 1 base, there was a span of 8 bases. The CDR3 is 13 residues long. The CDR3 bases are TGTGCCTGGAGTCCGGGGAGGAACACTGAAGCTTTCTTT. Amino acids: CAWSPGRNTEAFF.

The J gene is TRBJ2-1, the V gene TRBV7-6, with a possible D match to TRBD2 (5 bases). Trimming removed 5 bases from V and 9 bases from J, with 11 bases in between. The CDR3 is 12 amino acids. Germline V gene sequence: CDR1 SGHVS, CDR2 FNYEAQ. The CDR3 nucleotides read TGTGCCAGCAGCGCTACTAGTTCTGAGCAGTTCTTC. This gives the protein CASSATSSEQFF. The full variable domain, with the rest looked up from reference TRBV7-6 and TRBJ2-1, is GAGVSQSPRYKVTKRGQDVALRCDPISGHVSLYWYRQALGQGPEFLTYFNYEAQQDKSGLPNDRFSAERPEGSISTLTIQRTEQRDSAMYRCASSATSSEQFFGPGTRLTVL.

The rearrangement joins TRBV5-6 to TRBJ1-5; TRBD1 aligns across 7 bases. V trimming: 2 bases; J trimming: 10 bases; junction bases outside the gene matches: 9. Germline V gives CDR1 SGHDT, CDR2 YYEEEE. The CDR3 is made up of 14 amino acids. The CDR3 is CASSFRDSYGPQHF. CDR3 coding DNA: TGTGCCAGCAGCTTCCGGGACAGCTATGGACCCCAGCATTTT.

The V gene is TRBV19, the J gene TRBJ1-1; a weak D match, TRBD1 (5 bases). The CDR3 consists of 16 residues. The germline CDR1 and CDR2 sequences are LNHDA and SQIVND (reference sequence). V lost 3 bases to trimming and J lost 3 bases, with 17 bases between them. This chain's CDR3 is CASSISAAGRDTEAFF. CDR3 coding DNA: TGTGCCAGTAGTATCTCCGCGGCAGGGCGGGACACTGAAGCTTTCTTT. Full variable domain (rest looked up from reference TRBV19 and TRBJ1-1): DGGITQSPKYLFRKEGQNVTLSCEQNLNHDAMYWYRQDPGQGLRLIYYSQIVNDFQKGDIAEGYSVSREKKESFPLTVTSAQKNPTAFYLCASSISAAGRDTEAFFGQGTRLTVV.

The rearrangement joins TRBV25-1 to TRBJ1-5; 7 bases are shared with TRBD1. Germline CDR1 MGHDK, CDR2 SYGVNS. V dropped 4 bases and J dropped 4; count of bases not matched to a gene: 4. This CDR3 has 14 residues. In nucleotides, the CDR3 is TGTGCCAGCAGTGGCACAGGGGATAATCAGCCCCAGCATTTT. Amino acid sequence: CASSGTGDNQPQHF. Filled out from reference TRBV25-1 and TRBJ1-5, the complete variable domain reads EADIYQTPRYLVIGTGKKITLECSQTMGHDKMYWYQQDPGMELHLIHYSYGVNSTEKGDLSSESTVSRIRTEHFPLTLESARPSHTSQYLCASSGTGDNQPQHFGDGTRLSIL.

The chain has TRBV15 and TRBJ1-1; TRBD1 matches at 7 bases. V was clipped by 5 bases and J by 1 base; unmatched bases: 1. The length of the CDR3 is 13 residues. Per the germline V gene, CDR1 is LNHNV and CDR2 is YYDKDF (reference sequence). This CDR3 is CATSWDRNTEAFF. DNA for the CDR3: TGTGCCACCAGCTGGGACAGGAACACTGAAGCTTTCTTT.

This clone appeared a single time. J is TRBJ2-1 and V is TRBV7-9; D is uncertain. The CDR3 is 14 residues long. Germline V gene data show CDR1 as SEHNR and CDR2 as FQNEAQ (reference sequence). V was pared by 1 base and J by 4 bases, with 8 bases between. CDR3: CASSLGAAYNEQFF. CDR3 nucleotide sequence: TGTGCCAGCAGCTTAGGGGCGGCGTACAATGAGCAGTTCTTC.

The V gene is TRBV7-9, the J gene TRBJ1-2, with D maybe TRBD1 (6 bases). Trimming stripped 2 bases from V and 2 bases from J, with 12 bases between. This CDR3 contains 15 residues. Germline-derived CDR1 and CDR2 are SEHNR and FQNEAQ (reference sequence). CDR3 nucleotide sequence: TGTGCCAGCAGCTTAAAGGGGGGCGGGAACTATGGCTACACCTTC. It encodes CASSLKGGGNYGYTF.

The chain uses TRBV7-9 and TRBJ1-2, with 7 bases fitting TRBD1. Unmatched junction bases numbered 7, after V lost 1 base and J lost 5 bases. Germline CDR1 and CDR2: SEHNR and FQNEAQ (reference sequence). CDR3 size: 15 residues. As DNA, the CDR3 is TGTGCCAGCAGCTTAGATCGACAGGGATTGTATGGCTACACCTTC. Protein: CASSLDRQGLYGYTF.

CDR3 DNA sequence: TGTGCCAGCAGCGCGGGACGGAGACCCTACGAGCAGTACTTC. It encodes CASSAGRRPYEQYF. This rearrangement joins TRBV5-4 to TRBJ2-7, with D tentatively TRBD2 (6 bases). This CDR3 comprises 14 residues. Trimming cost V 4 bases and J 2 bases, with 13 bases left between them. Germline lookup yields CDR1 SGHNT and CDR2 YYREEE (reference sequence).

The chain links TRBV7-9 to TRBJ1-1, with D perhaps TRBD1 (6 bases). V lost 1 base, J lost 5 bases, and 8 bases lay in between. Germline V gene sequence: CDR1 SEHNR, CDR2 FQNEAQ (reference sequence). The CDR3 is 13 residues long. CDR3 sequence (DNA): TGTGCCAGCAGCTTAGGCGGGACAACTGAAGCTTTCTTT. The encoded protein is CASSLGGTTEAFF.

CDR3 region: CASSQDLGDSNNEQFF. CDR3 coding DNA: TGCGCCAGCAGCCAAGATCTGGGAGACAGTAACAATGAGCAGTTCTTC. This chain connects TRBV4-3 to TRBJ2-1; possibly TRBD1 or TRBD2 for D (5 bases each). Deletions cut 0 bases from V and 5 bases from J, with 14 bases between. Germline V gene lookup returns CDR1 LGHNA and CDR2 YSLEER. The CDR3 spans 16 residues.

The chain is built from TRBV19 and TRBJ1-4, with 7 bases identical to TRBD1. V shed 5 bases, J shed 1 base, and the junction held 4 bases outside the gene matches. The CDR3 covers 15 residues. Germline CDR1 LNHDA, CDR2 SQIVND (reference sequence). This CDR3 reads CASSVDRETNEKLFF. CDR3 in DNA: TGTGCCAGTAGTGTCGACAGGGAAACTAATGAAAAACTGTTTTTT.

CDR3 sequence reads: CASSARITVETQYF. The CDR3 region has the DNA TGTGCCAGCAGTGCCCGGATCACCGTGGAGACCCAGTACTTC. The chain joins TRBV25-1 to TRBJ2-5; D remains ambiguous. The CDR3 length is 14 residues. Germline V gene lookup returns CDR1 MGHDK and CDR2 SYGVNS. Trimming took 4 bases from V and 5 from J, leaving 14 bases between them.

In DNA form, the CDR3 reads TGCGCCAGCAGCCGGTACAGGGGAGAGACCCAGTACTTC. Its protein is CASSRYRGETQYF. V usage is TRBV5-1 and J usage is TRBJ2-5; 7 bases align to TRBD1. The CDR3 totals 13 residues. Germline CDR1 is SGHRS and CDR2 is YFSETQ. Trimming removed 4 bases from V and 4 bases from J; junction bases left unmatched: 4.

The chain has TRBV6-5 and TRBJ1-3; D is perhaps TRBD1 (5 bases). Trimming took off 6 bases at V and 2 bases at J, with 11 bases between the two ends. Germline lookup yields CDR1 MNHEY and CDR2 SVGAGI. This CDR3 is 14 amino acids long. Here the CDR3 reads CASSQGTAGNTIYF. The CDR3 DNA follows: TGTGCCAGCAGCCAGGGTACGGCTGGAAACACCATATATTTT.